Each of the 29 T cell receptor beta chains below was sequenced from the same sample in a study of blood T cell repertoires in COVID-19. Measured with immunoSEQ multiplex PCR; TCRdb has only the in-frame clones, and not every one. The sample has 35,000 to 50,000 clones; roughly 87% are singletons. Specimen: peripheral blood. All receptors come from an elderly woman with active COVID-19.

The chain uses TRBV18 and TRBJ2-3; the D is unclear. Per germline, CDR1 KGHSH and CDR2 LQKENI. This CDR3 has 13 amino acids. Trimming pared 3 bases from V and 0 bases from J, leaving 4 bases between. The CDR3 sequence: CASSPPSTDTQYF. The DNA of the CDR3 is TGTGCCAGCTCACCCCCTAGCACAGATACGCAGTATTTT.

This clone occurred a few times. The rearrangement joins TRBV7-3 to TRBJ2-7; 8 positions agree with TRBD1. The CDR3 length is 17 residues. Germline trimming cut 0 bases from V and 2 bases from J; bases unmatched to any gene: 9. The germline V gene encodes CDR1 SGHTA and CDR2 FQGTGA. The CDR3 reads CASSLTPAGGVPYEQYF. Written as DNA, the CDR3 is TGTGCCAGCAGCTTAACTCCCGCAGGGGGCGTGCCCTACGAGCAGTACTTC.

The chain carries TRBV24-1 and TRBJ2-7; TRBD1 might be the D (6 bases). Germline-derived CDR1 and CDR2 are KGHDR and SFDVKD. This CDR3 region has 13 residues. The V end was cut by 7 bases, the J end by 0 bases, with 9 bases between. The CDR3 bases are TGTGCCACCAGGGGGGCAAGCTCCTACGAGCAGTACTTC. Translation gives CATRGASSYEQYF.

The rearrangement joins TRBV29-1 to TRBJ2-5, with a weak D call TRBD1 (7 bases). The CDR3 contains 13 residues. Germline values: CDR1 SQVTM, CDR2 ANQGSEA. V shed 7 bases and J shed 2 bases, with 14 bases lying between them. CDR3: CSARGDNQETQYF. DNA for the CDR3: TGCAGCGCCAGGGGGGACAATCAAGAGACCCAGTACTTC.

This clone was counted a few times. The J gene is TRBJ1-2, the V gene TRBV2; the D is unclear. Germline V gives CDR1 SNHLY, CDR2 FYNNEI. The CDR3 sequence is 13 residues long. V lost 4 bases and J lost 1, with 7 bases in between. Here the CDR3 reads CASSVSDNYGYTF. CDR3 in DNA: TGTGCCAGCAGTGTCAGTGATAACTATGGCTACACCTTC.

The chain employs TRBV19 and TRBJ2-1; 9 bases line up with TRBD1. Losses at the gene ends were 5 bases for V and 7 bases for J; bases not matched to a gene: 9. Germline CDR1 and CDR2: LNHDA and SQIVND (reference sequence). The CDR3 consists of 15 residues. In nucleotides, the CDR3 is TGTGCCAGTAGTGTGGACAGGGGCTTTGGGAATGAGCAGTTCTTC. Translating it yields CASSVDRGFGNEQFF.

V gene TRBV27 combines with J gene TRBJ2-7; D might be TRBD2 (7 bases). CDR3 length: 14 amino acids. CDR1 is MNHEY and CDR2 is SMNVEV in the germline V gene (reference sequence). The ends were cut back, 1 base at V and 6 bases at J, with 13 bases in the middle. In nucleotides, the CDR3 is TGTGCCAGCAGTTTATTCGGGGGGCATTCCGAGCAGTACTTC. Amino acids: CASSLFGGHSEQYF.

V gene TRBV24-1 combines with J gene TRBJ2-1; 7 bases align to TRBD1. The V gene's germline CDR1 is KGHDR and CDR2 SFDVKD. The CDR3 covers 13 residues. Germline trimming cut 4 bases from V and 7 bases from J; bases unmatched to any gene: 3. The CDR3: CATSDGTANEQFF. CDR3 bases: TGTGCCACCAGTGACGGGACAGCTAATGAGCAGTTCTTC.

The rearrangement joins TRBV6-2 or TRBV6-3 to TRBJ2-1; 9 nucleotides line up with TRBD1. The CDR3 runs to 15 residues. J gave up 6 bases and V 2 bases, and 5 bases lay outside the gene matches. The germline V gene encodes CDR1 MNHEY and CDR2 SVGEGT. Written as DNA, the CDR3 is TGTGCCAGCAGTTACGGGACAGGGTCTTTCAATGAGCAGTTCTTC. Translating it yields CASSYGTGSFNEQFF.

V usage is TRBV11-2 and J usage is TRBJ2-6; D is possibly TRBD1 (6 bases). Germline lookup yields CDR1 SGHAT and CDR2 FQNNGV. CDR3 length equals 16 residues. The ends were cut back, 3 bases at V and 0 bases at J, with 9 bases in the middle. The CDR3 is CASSLTGSSGANVLTF. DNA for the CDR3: TGTGCCAGCAGCTTGACAGGTTCCTCTGGGGCCAACGTCCTGACTTTC.

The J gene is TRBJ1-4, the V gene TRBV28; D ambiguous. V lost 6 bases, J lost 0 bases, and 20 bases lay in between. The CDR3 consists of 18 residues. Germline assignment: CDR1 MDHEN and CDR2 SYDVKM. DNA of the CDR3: TGTGCCAGCAGCTTTTTCGGGAGGAGAAATGCAACTAATGAAAAACTGTTTTTT. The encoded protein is CASSFFGRRNATNEKLFF.

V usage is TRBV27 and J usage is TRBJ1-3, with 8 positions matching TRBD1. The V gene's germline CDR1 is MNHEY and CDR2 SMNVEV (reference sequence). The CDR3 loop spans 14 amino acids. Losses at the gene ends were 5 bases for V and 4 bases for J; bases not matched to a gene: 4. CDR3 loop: CASSETGAGNTIYF. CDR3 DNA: TGTGCCAGCAGTGAGACAGGGGCCGGAAACACCATATATTTT.

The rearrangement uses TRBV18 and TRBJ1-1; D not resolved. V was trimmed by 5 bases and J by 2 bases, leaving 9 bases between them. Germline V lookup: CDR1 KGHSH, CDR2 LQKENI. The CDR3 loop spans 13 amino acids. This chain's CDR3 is CASSSGRNTEAFF. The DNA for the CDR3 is TGTGCCAGCTCAAGCGGCAGAAACACTGAAGCTTTCTTT.

The CDR3 DNA reads TGTGCCAGCACTTCTGGGAGGGGGAGGAATGAGCAGTTCTTC. Encoded protein: CASTSGRGRNEQFF. This chain uses TRBV6-6 with TRBJ2-1; possible D gene TRBD2, 7 bases. The V gene lost 7 bases and the J gene lost 7 bases, with 17 bases spanning the gap. The V gene's germline CDR1 is MNHNY and CDR2 SVGAGI (reference sequence). This CDR3 is 14 amino acids long.

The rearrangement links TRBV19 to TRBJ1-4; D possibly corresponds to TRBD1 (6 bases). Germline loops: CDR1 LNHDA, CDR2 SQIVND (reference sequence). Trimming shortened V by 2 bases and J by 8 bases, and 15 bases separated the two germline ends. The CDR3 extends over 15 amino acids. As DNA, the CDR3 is TGTGCCAGTAGTATACTCCACAAGAGGGGGGAAAAACTGTTTTTT. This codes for CASSILHKRGEKLFF.

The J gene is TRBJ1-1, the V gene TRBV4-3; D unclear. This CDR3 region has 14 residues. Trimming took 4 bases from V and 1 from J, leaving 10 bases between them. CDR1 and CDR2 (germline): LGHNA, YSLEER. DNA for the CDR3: TGCGCCAGCAGCCCTTCGTGGCAGAACACTGAAGCTTTCTTT. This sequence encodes CASSPSWQNTEAFF.

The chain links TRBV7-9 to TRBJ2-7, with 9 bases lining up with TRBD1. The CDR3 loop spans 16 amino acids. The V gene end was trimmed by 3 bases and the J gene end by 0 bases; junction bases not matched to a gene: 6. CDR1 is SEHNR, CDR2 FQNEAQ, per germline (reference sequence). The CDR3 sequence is CASSFGGTGSSYEQYF. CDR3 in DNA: TGTGCCAGCAGCTTCGGCGGGACAGGGAGCTCCTACGAGCAGTACTTC.

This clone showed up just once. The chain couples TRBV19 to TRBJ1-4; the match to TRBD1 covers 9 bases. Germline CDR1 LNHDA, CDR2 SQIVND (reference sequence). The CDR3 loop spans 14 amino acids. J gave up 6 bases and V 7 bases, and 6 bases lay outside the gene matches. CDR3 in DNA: TGTGCCAGTACCGGGACAGGGCTTCATGAAAAACTGTTTTTT. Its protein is CASTGTGLHEKLFF.

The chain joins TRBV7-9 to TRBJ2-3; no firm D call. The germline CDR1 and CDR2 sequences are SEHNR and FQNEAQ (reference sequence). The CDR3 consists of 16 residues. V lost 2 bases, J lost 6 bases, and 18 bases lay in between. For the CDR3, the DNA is TGTGCCAGCAGCTTATTGGGCGCTCCCCGCATCGATACGCAGTATTTT. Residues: CASSLLGAPRIDTQYF.

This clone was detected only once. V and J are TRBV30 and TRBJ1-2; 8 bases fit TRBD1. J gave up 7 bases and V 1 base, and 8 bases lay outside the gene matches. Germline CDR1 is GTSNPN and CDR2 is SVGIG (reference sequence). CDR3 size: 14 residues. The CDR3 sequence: CAWSALGQVSGYTF. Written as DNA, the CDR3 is TGTGCCTGGAGTGCATTGGGACAGGTCTCTGGCTACACCTTC. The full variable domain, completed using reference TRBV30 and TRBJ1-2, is SQTIHQWPATLVQPVGSPLSLECTVEGTSNPNLYWYRQAAGRGLQLLFYSVGIGQISSEVPQNLSASRPQDRQFILSSKKLLLSDSGFYLCAWSALGQVSGYTFGSGTRLTVV.

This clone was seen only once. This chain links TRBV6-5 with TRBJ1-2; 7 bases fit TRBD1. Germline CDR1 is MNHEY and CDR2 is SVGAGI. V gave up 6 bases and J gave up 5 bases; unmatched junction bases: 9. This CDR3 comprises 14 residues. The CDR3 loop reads CASSGTAQGYGYTF. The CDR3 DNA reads TGTGCCAGCAGCGGGACAGCTCAAGGGTATGGCTACACCTTC.

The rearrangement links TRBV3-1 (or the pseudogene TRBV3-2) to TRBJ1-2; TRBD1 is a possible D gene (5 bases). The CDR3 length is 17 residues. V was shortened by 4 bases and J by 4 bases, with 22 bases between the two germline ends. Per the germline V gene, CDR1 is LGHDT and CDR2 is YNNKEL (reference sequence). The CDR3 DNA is TGTGCCAGCAGCCTCCGCGGAGGGGACGGAGGGGCCTATGGCTACACCTTC. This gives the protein CASSLRGGDGGAYGYTF.

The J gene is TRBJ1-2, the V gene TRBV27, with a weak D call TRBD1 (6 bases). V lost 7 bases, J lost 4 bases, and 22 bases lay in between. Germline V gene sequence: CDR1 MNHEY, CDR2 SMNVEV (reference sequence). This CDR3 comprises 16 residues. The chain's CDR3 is CASTLSGGSLVYGYTF. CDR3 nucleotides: TGTGCCAGCACCCTAAGCGGGGGCTCGCTGGTCTATGGCTACACCTTC.

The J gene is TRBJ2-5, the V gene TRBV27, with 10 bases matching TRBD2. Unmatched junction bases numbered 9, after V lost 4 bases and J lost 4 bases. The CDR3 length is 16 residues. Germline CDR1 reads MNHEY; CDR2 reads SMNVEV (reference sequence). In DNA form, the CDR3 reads TGTGCCAGCAGTTCACTACTAGCGGGGAACGGAGAGACCCAGTACTTC. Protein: CASSSLLAGNGETQYF.

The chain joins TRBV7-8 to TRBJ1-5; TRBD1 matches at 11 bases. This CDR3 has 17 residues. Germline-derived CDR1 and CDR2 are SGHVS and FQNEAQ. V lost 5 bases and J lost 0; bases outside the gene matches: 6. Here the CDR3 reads CASSDGTGGYSNQPQHF. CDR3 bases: TGTGCCAGCAGCGACGGGACAGGGGGGTATAGCAATCAGCCCCAGCATTTT.

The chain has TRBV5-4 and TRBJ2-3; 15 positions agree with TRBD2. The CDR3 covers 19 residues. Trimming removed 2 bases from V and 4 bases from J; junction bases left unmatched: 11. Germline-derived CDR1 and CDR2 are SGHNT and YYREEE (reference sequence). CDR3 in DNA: TGTGCCAGCAGCTTCGGACTAGCGGGGGGGATCCCCCTCCCAGATACGCAGTATTTT. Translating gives CASSFGLAGGIPLPDTQYF.

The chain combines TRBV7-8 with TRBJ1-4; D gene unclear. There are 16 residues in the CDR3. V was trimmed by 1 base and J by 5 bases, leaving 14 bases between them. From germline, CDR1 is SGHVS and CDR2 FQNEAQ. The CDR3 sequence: CASSLVRRGGNEKLFF. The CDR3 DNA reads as TGTGCCAGCAGCTTAGTCCGGCGGGGAGGGAATGAAAAACTGTTTTTT.

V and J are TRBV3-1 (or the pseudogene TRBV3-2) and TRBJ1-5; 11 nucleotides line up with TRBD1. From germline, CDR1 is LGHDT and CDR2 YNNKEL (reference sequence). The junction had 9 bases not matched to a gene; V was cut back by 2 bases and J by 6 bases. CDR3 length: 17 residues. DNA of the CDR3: TGTGCCAGCAGCCAAAACCCCGGGACAGGGGGAAGTCAGCCCCAGCATTTT. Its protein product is CASSQNPGTGGSQPQHF.

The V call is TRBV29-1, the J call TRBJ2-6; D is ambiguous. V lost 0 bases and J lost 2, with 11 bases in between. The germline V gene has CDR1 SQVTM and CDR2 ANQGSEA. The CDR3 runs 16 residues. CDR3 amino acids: CSVEESRLAGANVLTF. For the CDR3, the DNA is TGCAGCGTTGAAGAGAGCAGGCTGGCTGGGGCCAACGTCCTGACTTTC.